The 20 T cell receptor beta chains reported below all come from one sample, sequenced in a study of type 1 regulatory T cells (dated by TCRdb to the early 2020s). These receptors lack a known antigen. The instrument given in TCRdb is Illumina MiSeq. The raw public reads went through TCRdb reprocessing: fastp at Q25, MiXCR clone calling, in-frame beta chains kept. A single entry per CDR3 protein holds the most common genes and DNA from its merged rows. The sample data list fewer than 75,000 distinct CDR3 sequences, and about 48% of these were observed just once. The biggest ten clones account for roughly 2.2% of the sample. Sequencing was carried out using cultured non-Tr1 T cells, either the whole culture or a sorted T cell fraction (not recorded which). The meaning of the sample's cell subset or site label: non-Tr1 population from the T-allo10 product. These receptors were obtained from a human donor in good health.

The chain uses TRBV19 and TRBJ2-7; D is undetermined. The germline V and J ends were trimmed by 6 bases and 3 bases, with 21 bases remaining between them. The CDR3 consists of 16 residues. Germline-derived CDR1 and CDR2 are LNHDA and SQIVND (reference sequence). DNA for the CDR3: TGTGCCAGTAGCTCTTCCTTAACCGTTGGGCTCTACGAGCAGTACTTC. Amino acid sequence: CASSSSLTVGLYEQYF.

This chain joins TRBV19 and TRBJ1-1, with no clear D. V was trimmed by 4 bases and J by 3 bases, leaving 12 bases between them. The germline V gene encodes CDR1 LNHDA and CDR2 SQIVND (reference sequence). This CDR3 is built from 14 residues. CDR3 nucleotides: TGTGCCAGTAGTAACCCTCGGGGTGACACTGAAGCTTTCTTT. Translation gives CASSNPRGDTEAFF.

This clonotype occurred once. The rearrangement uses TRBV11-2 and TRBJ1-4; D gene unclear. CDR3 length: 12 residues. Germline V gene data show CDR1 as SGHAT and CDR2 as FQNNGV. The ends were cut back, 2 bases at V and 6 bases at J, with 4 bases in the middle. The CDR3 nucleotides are TGTGCCAGCAGCTTATGGGATGAAAAACTGTTTTTT. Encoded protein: CASSLWDEKLFF. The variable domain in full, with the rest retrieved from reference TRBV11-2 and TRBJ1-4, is EAGVAQSPRYKIIEKRQSVAFWCNPISGHATLYWYQQILGQGPKLLIQFQNNGVVDDSQLPKDRFSAERLKGVDSTLKIQPAKLEDSAVYLCASSLWDEKLFFGSGTQLSVL.

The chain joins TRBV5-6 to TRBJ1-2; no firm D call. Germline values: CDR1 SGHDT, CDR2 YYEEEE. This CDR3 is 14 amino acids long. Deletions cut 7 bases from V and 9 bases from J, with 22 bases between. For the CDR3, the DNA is TGTGCCAGCGGTTCCGGCCCGGGATTAGTGAGCTACACCTTC. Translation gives CASGSGPGLVSYTF. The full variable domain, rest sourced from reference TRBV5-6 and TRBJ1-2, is DAGVTQSPTHLIKTRGQQVTLRCSPKSGHDTVSWYQQALGQGPQFIFQYYEEEERQRGNFPDRFSGHQFPNYSSELNVNALLLGDSALYLCASGSGPGLVSYTFGSGTRLTVV.

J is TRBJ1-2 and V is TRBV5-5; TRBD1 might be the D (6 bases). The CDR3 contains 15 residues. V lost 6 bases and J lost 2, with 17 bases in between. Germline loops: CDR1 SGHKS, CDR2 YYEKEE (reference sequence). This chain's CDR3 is CASKGDTRRNYGYTF. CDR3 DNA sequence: TGTGCCAGCAAAGGGGACACCCGAAGGAACTATGGCTACACCTTC.

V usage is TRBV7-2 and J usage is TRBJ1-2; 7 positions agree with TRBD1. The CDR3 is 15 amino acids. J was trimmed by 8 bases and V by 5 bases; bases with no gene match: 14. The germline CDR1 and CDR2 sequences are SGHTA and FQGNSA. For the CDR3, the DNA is TGTGCCAGCAGCCTAAATATAGACAGGGCCTACGGCTACACCTTC. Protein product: CASSLNIDRAYGYTF.

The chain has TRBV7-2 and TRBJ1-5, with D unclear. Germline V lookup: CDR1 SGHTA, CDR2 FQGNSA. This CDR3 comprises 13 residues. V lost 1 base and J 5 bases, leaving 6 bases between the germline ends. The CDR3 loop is CASSLGFYQPQHF. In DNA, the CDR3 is TGTGCCAGCAGCTTAGGGTTTTATCAGCCCCAGCATTTT.

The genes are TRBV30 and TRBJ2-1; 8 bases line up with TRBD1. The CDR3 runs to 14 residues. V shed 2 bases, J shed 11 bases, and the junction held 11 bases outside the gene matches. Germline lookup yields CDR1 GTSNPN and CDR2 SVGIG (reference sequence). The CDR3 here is CAWSTGTGLRQQFF. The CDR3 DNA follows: TGTGCCTGGAGTACCGGGACAGGCCTTCGGCAGCAGTTCTTC. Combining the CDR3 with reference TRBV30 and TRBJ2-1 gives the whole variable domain SQTIHQWPATLVQPVGSPLSLECTVEGTSNPNLYWYRQAAGRGLQLLFYSVGIGQISSEVPQNLSASRPQDRQFILSSKKLLLSDSGFYLCAWSTGTGLRQQFFGPGTRLTVL.

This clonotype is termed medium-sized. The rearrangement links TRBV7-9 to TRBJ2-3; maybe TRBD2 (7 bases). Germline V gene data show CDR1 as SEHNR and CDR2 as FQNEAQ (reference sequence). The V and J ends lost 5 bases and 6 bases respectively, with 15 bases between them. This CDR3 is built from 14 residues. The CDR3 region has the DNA TGTGCCAGCAGCCAGGGGACTACGAGGGATACGCAGTATTTT. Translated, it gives CASSQGTTRDTQYF.

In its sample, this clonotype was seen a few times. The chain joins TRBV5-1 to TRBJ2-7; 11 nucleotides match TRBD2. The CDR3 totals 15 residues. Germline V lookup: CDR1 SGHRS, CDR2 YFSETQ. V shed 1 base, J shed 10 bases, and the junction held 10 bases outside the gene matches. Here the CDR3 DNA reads TGCGCCAGCAGCTTGAATTTACTAGCGGGGGCTACACAGTACTTC. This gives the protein CASSLNLLAGATQYF.

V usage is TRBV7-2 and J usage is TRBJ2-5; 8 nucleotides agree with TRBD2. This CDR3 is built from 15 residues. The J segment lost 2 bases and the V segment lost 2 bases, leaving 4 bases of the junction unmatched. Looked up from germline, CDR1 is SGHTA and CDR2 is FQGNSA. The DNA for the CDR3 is TGTGCCAGCAGCTTACTCGCGGGGGGACAAGAGACCCAGTACTTC. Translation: CASSLLAGGQETQYF.

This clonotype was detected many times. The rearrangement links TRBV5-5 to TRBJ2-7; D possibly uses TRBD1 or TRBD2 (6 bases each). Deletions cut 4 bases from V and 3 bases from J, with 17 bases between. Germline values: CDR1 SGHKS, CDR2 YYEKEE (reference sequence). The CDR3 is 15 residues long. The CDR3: CASSLAPGAVYEQYF. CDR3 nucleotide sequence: TGTGCCAGCAGCCTGGCCCCGGGGGCGGTCTACGAGCAGTACTTC. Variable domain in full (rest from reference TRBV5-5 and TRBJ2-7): DAGVTQSPTHLIKTRGQQVTLRCSPISGHKSVSWYQQVLGQGPQFIFQYYEKEERGRGNFPDRFSARQFPNYSSELNVNALLLGDSALYLCASSLAPGAVYEQYFGPGTRLTVT.

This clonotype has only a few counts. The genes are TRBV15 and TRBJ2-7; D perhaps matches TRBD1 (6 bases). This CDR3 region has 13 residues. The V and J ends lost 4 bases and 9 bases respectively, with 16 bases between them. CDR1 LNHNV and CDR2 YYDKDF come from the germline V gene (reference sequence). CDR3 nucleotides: TGTGCCACCAGCACATCCGGGACATTCGGGCAGTACTTC. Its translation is CATSTSGTFGQYF.

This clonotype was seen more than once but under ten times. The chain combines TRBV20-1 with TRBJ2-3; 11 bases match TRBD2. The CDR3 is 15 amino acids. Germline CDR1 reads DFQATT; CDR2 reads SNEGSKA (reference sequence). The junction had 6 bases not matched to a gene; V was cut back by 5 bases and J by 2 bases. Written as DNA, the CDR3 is TGCAGTGCTCCCGGACTAGCGGGTGCCACAGATACGCAGTATTTT. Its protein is CSAPGLAGATDTQYF.

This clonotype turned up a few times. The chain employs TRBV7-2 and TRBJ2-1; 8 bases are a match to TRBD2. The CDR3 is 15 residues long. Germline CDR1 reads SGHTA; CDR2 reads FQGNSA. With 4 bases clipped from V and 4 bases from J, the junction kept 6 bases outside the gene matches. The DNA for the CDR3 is TGTGCCAGCAGCTCACGGGGGGGCGGGTACAATGAGCAGTTCTTC. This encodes CASSSRGGGYNEQFF.

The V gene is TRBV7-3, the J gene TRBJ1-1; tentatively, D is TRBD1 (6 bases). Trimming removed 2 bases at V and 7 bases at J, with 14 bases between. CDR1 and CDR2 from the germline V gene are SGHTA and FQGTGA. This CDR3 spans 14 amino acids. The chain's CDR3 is CASSLESLDSEAFF. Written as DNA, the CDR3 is TGTGCCAGCAGCTTAGAATCCCTGGACAGTGAAGCTTTCTTT.

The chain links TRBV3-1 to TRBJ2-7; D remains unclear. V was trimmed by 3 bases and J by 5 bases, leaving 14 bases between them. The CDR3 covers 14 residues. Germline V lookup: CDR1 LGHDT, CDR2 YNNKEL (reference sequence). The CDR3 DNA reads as TGTGCCAGCAGCCACGCGACAACCGCCGACGAGCAGTACTTC. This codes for CASSHATTADEQYF.

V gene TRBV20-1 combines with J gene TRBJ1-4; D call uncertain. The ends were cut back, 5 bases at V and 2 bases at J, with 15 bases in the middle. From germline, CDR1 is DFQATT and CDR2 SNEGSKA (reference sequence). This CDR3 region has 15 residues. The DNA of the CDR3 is TGCAGTGCTTTCAAGGGATTCGGCACTAATGAAAAACTGTTTTTT. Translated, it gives CSAFKGFGTNEKLFF.

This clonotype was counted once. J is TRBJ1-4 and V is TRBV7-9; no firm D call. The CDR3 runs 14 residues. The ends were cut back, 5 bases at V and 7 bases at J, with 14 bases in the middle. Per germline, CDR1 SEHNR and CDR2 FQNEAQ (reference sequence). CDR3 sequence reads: CASSRFTEGEKLFF. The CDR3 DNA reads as TGTGCCAGCAGCCGCTTTACGGAAGGTGAAAAACTGTTTTTT.

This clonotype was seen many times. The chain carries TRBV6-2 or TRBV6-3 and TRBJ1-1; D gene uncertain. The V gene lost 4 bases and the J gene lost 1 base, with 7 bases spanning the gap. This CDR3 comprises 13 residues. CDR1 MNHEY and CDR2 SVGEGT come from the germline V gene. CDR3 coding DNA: TGTGCCAGCAGTTTCCATCGGAACACTGAAGCTTTCTTT. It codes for CASSFHRNTEAFF.